These 11 T cell receptor beta chains were sequenced from one sample in a study of T cell changes during pregnancy in multiple sclerosis. Profiled with immunoSEQ multiplex PCR; TCRdb holds only in-frame clones, not every one. The sample includes 70,000 to 100,000 clones, approximately 92% of them seen just once. The sample consisted of peripheral blood, taken in the first trimester of pregnancy. The receptors come from a female donor with multiple sclerosis, enrolled in a pregnancy study.

The chain couples TRBV21-1 to TRBJ2-3; the table's TRBD1 call for D was not verified on the DNA. TRBV21-1 is a listed pseudogene. The CDR3 covers 17 residues. CDR3 loop: CASSKNRQGTSTDTQYF. The CDR3 nucleotides read TGTGCCAGCAGCAAAAATCGACAGGGGACTAGCACAGATACGCAGTATTTT.

The chain is built from TRBV5-8 and TRBJ1-4; 7 nucleotides line up with TRBD1. CDR1 is SGHTS, CDR2 YDEGEE, per germline. J gave up 7 bases and V 3 bases, and 15 bases lay outside the gene matches. This CDR3 region has 17 residues. CDR3 sequence: CASSSWRQGRKAEKLFF. The CDR3 DNA sequence: TGTGCCAGCAGCTCGTGGAGACAGGGAAGGAAGGCTGAAAAACTGTTTTTT.

J is TRBJ1-6 and V is TRBV9; 10 nucleotides align to TRBD1. With 2 bases clipped from V and 8 bases from J, the junction kept 1 base outside the gene matches. The germline gives CDR1 SGDLS, CDR2 YYNGEE. There are 14 residues in the CDR3. The DNA of the CDR3 is TGTGCCAGCAGCGTCGGGACAGGGGATTCACCCCTCCACTTT. This encodes CASSVGTGDSPLHF.

This clone was seen just once. The chain couples TRBV7-9 to TRBJ1-2; TRBD1 matches at 7 bases. Germline CDR1 is SEHNR and CDR2 is FQNEAQ (reference sequence). With V trimmed by 7 bases and J by 0 bases, 14 bases remained unmatched. The CDR3 totals 17 residues. CDR3: CASTDSLGQRSNYGYTF. CDR3 DNA: TGTGCCAGCACCGACAGCTTGGGACAGCGGTCTAACTATGGCTACACCTTC.

The rearrangement links TRBV11-2 to TRBJ1-3; D is possibly TRBD1 (6 bases). This CDR3 is built from 17 residues. Trimming shortened V by 2 bases and J by 1 base, and 15 bases separated the two germline ends. From germline, CDR1 is SGHAT and CDR2 FQNNGV. The CDR3 DNA follows: TGTGCCAGCAGCTTATGGGTGGGCCAGGGGTCTGGAAACACCATATATTTT. As protein: CASSLWVGQGSGNTIYF.

The CDR3: CASVTGFWDTEAFF. In DNA, the CDR3 is TGTGCCAGCGTAACAGGGTTTTGGGACACTGAAGCTTTCTTT. This rearrangement joins TRBV25-1 to TRBJ1-1, with a possible D match to TRBD1 (6 bases). This CDR3 contains 14 residues. Trimming cost V 8 bases and J 3 bases, with 16 bases left between them. Germline CDR1 reads MGHDK; CDR2 reads SYGVNS.

V is TRBV6-4 and J is TRBJ2-2; no firm D call. The V gene's germline CDR1 is MRHNA and CDR2 SNTAGT. This CDR3 is built from 15 residues. V shed 5 bases and J shed 4 bases, with 14 bases lying between them. CDR3 coding DNA: TGTGCCAGCAGTCCCATGCTACAGTTCACCGGGGAGCTGTTTTTT. Protein product: CASSPMLQFTGELFF.

The chain joins TRBV28 to TRBJ1-2, with D unresolved. Germline CDR1 reads MDHEN; CDR2 reads SYDVKM. V was cut by 2 bases and J by 2 bases, with 12 bases left in between. This CDR3 spans 15 amino acids. The CDR3 loop is CASSLNPLLNYGYTF. The CDR3 DNA reads as TGTGCCAGCAGTTTAAACCCTCTCCTAAACTATGGCTACACCTTC.

In regard to this clone: This same CDR3 is encoded by further DNA sequences in the sample. The V and J genes are TRBV4-1 and TRBJ2-7; 11 nucleotides line up with TRBD2. V lost 6 bases and J lost 4; bases outside the gene matches: 8. The CDR3 runs to 15 residues. Germline V gives CDR1 MGHRA, CDR2 YSYEKL. The CDR3 region has the DNA TGCGCCAGCAGTCCCTTGGTAGCGGGGGGGTACGAGCAGTACTTC. As protein: CASSPLVAGGYEQYF.

The chain combines TRBV19 with TRBJ2-1, with D possibly TRBD2 on 6 matching bases. This CDR3 has 17 residues. The V and J ends lost 2 bases and 7 bases respectively, with 21 bases between them. Germline V lookup: CDR1 LNHDA, CDR2 SQIVND (reference sequence). The CDR3 reads CASSISHYFRGRNEQFF. The CDR3 DNA sequence: TGTGCCAGTAGTATATCCCACTACTTTCGGGGGAGGAATGAGCAGTTCTTC.

The chain joins TRBV6-1 to TRBJ2-7, with D uncertain. Germline loops: CDR1 MNHNS, CDR2 SASEGT. CDR3 length: 15 residues. V lost 6 bases and J 2 bases, leaving 17 bases between the germline ends. The CDR3 is CASRMTPQRTYEQYF. The CDR3 DNA reads as TGTGCCAGCAGGATGACACCTCAACGTACCTACGAGCAGTACTTC.